Listed here are 23 T cell receptor beta chains from one sample, sequenced in a study of Graves' ophthalmopathy and Graves' hyperthyroidism. Researchers took RNA transcripts and amplified TCR beta CDR3 regions from them. Amplification began with first-round RT-PCR using HTBI primers, then second-round multiplex PCR was performed. TCRdb used MiXCR to reprocess the multiplex PCR reads, holding one entry per CDR3 protein. The sample includes 650,000 to 900,000 distinct CDR3 sequences, roughly 40% of them seen just once. Material for sequencing was peripheral blood. Receptors originate from an adult man with Graves' ophthalmopathy.

The chain carries TRBV9 and TRBJ2-7; possible D gene TRBD1, 5 bases. From germline, CDR1 is SGDLS and CDR2 YYNGEE. V was pared by 4 bases and J by 4 bases, with 24 bases between. This CDR3 has 17 amino acids. The DNA for the CDR3 is TGTGCCAGCAGCTTGTTGTTTGTGGTGGGCCAGGGTTACGAGCAGTACTTC. Its translation: CASSLLFVVGQGYEQYF.

Turning to this clonotype: A much larger clone differs from this one at a single base, so this may be a read error. The chain recombines TRBV2 with TRBJ1-2; tentative D call: TRBD1 (6 bases). In germline, CDR1 is SNHLY, CDR2 FYNNEI. The CDR3 runs 14 residues. The CDR3 region is CASRTGQQNYGHTF. DNA for the CDR3: TGTGCCAGCAGAACCGGACAGCAGAACTATGGCCACACCTTC.

The chain couples TRBV25-1 to TRBJ2-2, with 8 bases matching TRBD2. The V and J ends lost 5 bases and 5 bases, in that order; junction bases with no gene match: 16. This CDR3 spans 18 amino acids. Germline CDR1 MGHDK, CDR2 SYGVNS. CDR3 residues: CASSPFAGPAGGTGELFF. CDR3 sequence (DNA): TGTGCCAGCAGTCCGTTTGCGGGGCCCGCGGGGGGAACCGGGGAGCTGTTTTTT.

A remark on this clonotype: A clone one base away is much larger, so this may be a read error. J is TRBJ1-3 and V is TRBV25-1; TRBD1 might be the D (5 bases). Per the germline V gene, CDR1 is MGHDK and CDR2 is SYGVNS. The CDR3 has 15 residues. The V end was cut by 5 bases, the J end by 0 bases, with 11 bases between. CDR3 bases: TGTGCCAGCAGTTTATCAGGGCCCTCTGGAAACACCATATATTTT. Amino acid sequence: CASSLSGPSGNTIYF.

This clonotype occurred many times. This chain's CDR3 is CASRAGTEYQPQHF. CDR3 nucleotide sequence: TGTGCCAGCAGGGCCGGGACGGAATATCAGCCCCAGCATTTT. V and J are TRBV24-1 and TRBJ1-5, with D maybe TRBD1 (5 bases). This CDR3 comprises 14 residues. V shed 11 bases and J shed 5 bases, with 18 bases lying between them. Germline V CDR1 and CDR2: KGHDR, SFDVKD.

The table lists this clonotype with many counts. The rearrangement links TRBV7-8 to TRBJ1-4; D call uncertain. The CDR3 is made up of 17 amino acids. The germline CDR1 and CDR2 sequences are SGHVS and FQNEAQ. Trimming shortened V by 5 bases and J by 2 bases, and 18 bases separated the two germline ends. The CDR3, as DNA: TGTGCCAGCAGCCGGAGGGTAGCGGTGGGCACTAATGAAAAACTGTTTTTT. This translates into CASSRRVAVGTNEKLFF.

The rearrangement joins TRBV24-1 to TRBJ1-5; 11 bases match TRBD1. The CDR3 extends over 15 amino acids. Unmatched junction bases numbered 7, after V lost 4 bases and J lost 9 bases. The V gene's germline CDR1 is KGHDR and CDR2 SFDVKD. The DNA for the CDR3 is TGTGCCACCAGTGACCCAGGGACAGGGGGGATGCCCCAGCATTTT. It translates to CATSDPGTGGMPQHF.

The gene calls are TRBV7-9 and TRBJ1-2; D is ambiguous. The V end was cut by 6 bases, the J end by 2 bases, with 10 bases between. Germline values: CDR1 SEHNR, CDR2 FQNEAQ (reference sequence). The CDR3 extends over 13 amino acids. CDR3 sequence (DNA): TGTGCCAGCAGTTACAAGGGAAACTATGGCTACACCTTC. The encoded protein is CASSYKGNYGYTF.

This clonotype was counted a few times. This chain links TRBV28 with TRBJ2-5; D uncertain. This CDR3 contains 13 residues. V lost 6 bases to trimming and J lost 0 bases, with 8 bases between them. The germline CDR1 and CDR2 sequences are MDHEN and SYDVKM. The CDR3 DNA reads as TGTGCCAGCAGGCCTGGCCACCAAGAGACCCAGTACTTC. Translating gives CASRPGHQETQYF.

V is TRBV7-9 and J is TRBJ2-2; D is unresolved. Looked up from germline, CDR1 is SEHNR and CDR2 is FQNEAQ (reference sequence). The length of the CDR3 is 16 residues. Trimming removed 6 bases at V and 6 bases at J, with 20 bases between. This CDR3 is CASRILREGKSGELFF. The CDR3 DNA reads TGTGCCAGCAGAATCTTAAGGGAAGGGAAATCCGGGGAGCTGTTTTTT. Supplemented by reference TRBV7-9 and TRBJ2-2, the full variable domain reads DTGVSQNPRHKITKRGQNVTFRCDPISEHNRLYWYRQTLGQGPEFLTYFQNEAQLEKSRLLSDRFSAERPKGSFSTLEIQRTEQGDSAMYLCASRILREGKSGELFFGEGSRLTVL.

This clonotype appeared a few times. The chain uses TRBV2 and TRBJ1-2, with D perhaps TRBD1 (5 bases). Trimming took off 5 bases at V and 12 bases at J, with 16 bases between the two ends. The CDR3 spans 12 residues. Germline loops: CDR1 SNHLY, CDR2 FYNNEI. The CDR3 DNA follows: TGTGCCAGCAGTCCAGACCAGGGAACACACACCTTC. Translated, it gives CASSPDQGTHTF.

Worth noting for this clonotype: A much larger clone lies a single base off, so this may be a read error. The chain recombines TRBV7-9 with TRBJ2-2, with TRBD1 as a possible D gene (6 bases). CDR3 size: 12 residues. Trimming left V 6 bases short and J 6 bases short, with 8 bases between. CDR1 and CDR2 (germline): SEHNR, FQNEAQ (reference sequence). The CDR3 loop is CASRYRAGELFF. CDR3 DNA: TGTGCCAGCAGGTACAGGGCCGGGGAGCTGTTTTTT.

As DNA, the CDR3 is TGTGCCAGCAGGGACAGCCGAATCGCGAACACCGGGGAGCTGTTTTTT. This encodes CASRDSRIANTGELFF. The chain recombines TRBV6-6 with TRBJ2-2; a possible D gene is TRBD1 (6 bases). Germline-derived CDR1 and CDR2 are MNHNY and SVGAGI (reference sequence). This CDR3 has 16 amino acids. Trimming took 6 bases from V and 0 from J, leaving 14 bases between them.

There are a few counts of this clonotype. The chain joins TRBV3-1 to TRBJ1-4, with a weak D call TRBD1 (5 bases). Per germline, CDR1 LGHDT and CDR2 YNNKEL (reference sequence). Trimming left V 4 bases short and J 7 bases short, with 16 bases between. The CDR3 is 15 amino acids. The CDR3 DNA reads TGTGCCAGCAGCCCAAGGACGACAGAGAGTGAAAAACTGTTTTTT. Its translation is CASSPRTTESEKLFF.

V and J are TRBV6-6 and TRBJ1-5; unclear D gene. CDR3 length: 15 amino acids. Germline CDR1 MNHNY, CDR2 SVGAGI (reference sequence). Trimming pared 2 bases from V and 5 bases from J, leaving 13 bases between. The CDR3: CASSYLFTEHQPQHF. CDR3 sequence (DNA): TGTGCCAGCAGTTACCTTTTTACAGAGCATCAGCCCCAGCATTTT.

This clonotype was recorded at least ten times. This chain uses TRBV29-1 with TRBJ2-7, with TRBD2 identical over 7 bases. Germline trimming cut 7 bases from V and 3 bases from J; bases unmatched to any gene: 9. The length of the CDR3 is 13 residues. Germline V gives CDR1 SQVTM, CDR2 ANQGSEA. The CDR3 loop reads CSAGGFGDYEQYF. The CDR3 region has the DNA TGCAGCGCCGGGGGGTTCGGTGACTACGAGCAGTACTTC.

Remarks on this clonotype: An end of the junction does not agree with germline; a read error may underlie this. The chain has TRBV10-3 and TRBJ1-5; D perhaps matches TRBD1 (6 bases). CDR1 ENHRY and CDR2 SYGVKD come from the germline V gene. There are 17 residues in the CDR3. CDR3 protein: CASSELGAVGVDQPQHF. The CDR3 nucleotides read TGTGCCAGCAGTGAATTGGGGGCAGTCGGGGTGGATCAGCCCCAGCATTTT.

V and J are TRBV25-1 and TRBJ1-2; the D is unclear. Trimming shortened V by 11 bases and J by 5 bases, and 15 bases separated the two germline ends. Germline CDR1 MGHDK, CDR2 SYGVNS. CDR3 length: 12 amino acids. The chain's CDR3 is CAWSVSEYGYTF. Here the CDR3 DNA reads TGTGCCTGGAGTGTAAGCGAGTATGGCTACACCTTC.

The chain recombines TRBV2 with TRBJ1-2, with D possibly being TRBD1 (5 bases). Deletions cut 4 bases from V and 4 bases from J, with 10 bases between. CDR3 length equals 13 residues. Germline loops: CDR1 SNHLY, CDR2 FYNNEI. CDR3 DNA: TGTGCCAGCAGTGTGGGCAGGGTCTATGGCTACACCTTC. Translated: CASSVGRVYGYTF.

The rearrangement links TRBV7-2 to TRBJ2-7; D gene uncertain. This CDR3 has 15 residues. Germline V gene data show CDR1 as SGHTA and CDR2 as FQGNSA. With 6 bases removed from V and 0 bases from J, the gap between germline ends came to 15 bases. The CDR3 coding sequence is TGTGCCAGCAGAAAAGGACCTCAGAGCTCCTACGAGCAGTACTTC. It yields the protein CASRKGPQSSYEQYF.

The chain carries TRBV20-1 and TRBJ2-5; D is undetermined. The CDR3 runs to 15 residues. Trimming removed 3 bases from V and 0 bases from J, with 14 bases in between. Germline V gene data show CDR1 as DFQATT and CDR2 as SNEGSKA (reference sequence). The CDR3 nucleotides read TGCAGTGCTAGTTCCGGAAGGGCGTACCAAGAGACCCAGTACTTC. It yields the protein CSASSGRAYQETQYF.

This clonotype was detected a few times. The chain carries TRBV9 and TRBJ1-1; D gene ambiguous. V was trimmed by 3 bases and J by 4 bases, leaving 10 bases between them. CDR3 length: 13 residues. Germline CDR1 SGDLS, CDR2 YYNGEE. The CDR3 coding sequence is TGTGCCAGCAGCGCGACCCCGGGCACTGAAGCTTTCTTT. Its protein product is CASSATPGTEAFF. The complete variable domain, with remaining parts taken from reference TRBV9 and TRBJ1-1, reads DSGVTQTPKHLITATGQRVTLRCSPRSGDLSVYWYQQSLDQGLQFLIQYYNGEERAKGNILERFSAQQFPDLHSELNLSSLELGDSALYFCASSATPGTEAFFGQGTRLTVV.

As concerns this clonotype: A much more abundant neighbour one base away suggests this may be a read error. The V and J genes are TRBV20-1 and TRBJ2-5; D call uncertain. V gave up 7 bases and J gave up 5 bases, with 17 bases separating them. The CDR3 sequence is 13 residues long. The germline V gene encodes CDR1 DFQATT and CDR2 SNEGSKA (reference sequence). The CDR3 DNA reads TGCAGTGTACTATACCCTCACGCTGAGACCCAGTACTTC. Its protein is CSVLYPHAETQYF.